These T cell receptor beta chains were read from a single sample in a study of blood T cells in healthy people across ages. TCRdb processed the 5' RACE reads anew with MiXCR; each CDR3 protein has one entry. The sample lists about 800,000 distinct CDR3 sequences, 20% to 25% seen once, with approximately 3.7% in the top ten. These data also formed part of another study, on T cells of mothers and their children.

Sequencing was carried out using blood. These TCRs come from a boy aged 5-17 years in good health. CDR3s include the opening cysteine and the closing phenylalanine or tryptophan. A D gene is named only where the DNA matches it firmly. Size is stated for part of the rows, as once, few or many counts, or as a class when the clone is expanded.

D	V	J	size	CDR3	DNA
.	TRBV2	TRBJ1-1	few	CASTGGSLNTEAFF	TGTGCCAGCACGGGGGGATCTTTGAACACTGAAGCTTTCTTT
.	TRBV5-3	TRBJ2-5	few	CARSSTGIQETQYF	TGTGCCAGAAGCTCTACAGGGATCCAAGAGACCCAGTACTTC
TRBD1	TRBV7-2	TRBJ1-4	.	CASSSNRGLGEKLFF	TGCGCCAGCAGCTCGAACAGGGGGCTGGGTGAAAAACTGTTTTTT
.	TRBV28	TRBJ2-7	.	CASRYGTLDKFF	TGTGCCAGCCGATACGGGACCCTGGATAAGTTCTTC
TRBD1	TRBV5-5	TRBJ2-7	.	CASSSVPGTGSSYEQYF	TGTGCCAGCAGCTCCGTACCCGGGACAGGGAGCTCCTACGAGCAGTACTTC
.	TRBV4-1	TRBJ2-6	.	CASSQDDSSGANVLTF	TGCGCCAGCAGCCAAGATGACAGCTCTGGGGCCAACGTCCTGACTTTC
.	TRBV7-8	TRBJ1-1	.	CASSAAGVGAFF	TGTGCCAGCAGCGCCGCGGGGGTCGGGGCTTTCTTT
.	TRBV20-1	TRBJ2-1	once	CSARDSRDYANEQFF	TGCAGTGCTAGAGATTCCCGGGATTATGCCAATGAGCAGTTCTTC
TRBD2	TRBV12-3/TRBV12-4	TRBJ2-5	few	CASSKGLAGGPRETQYF	TGTGCCAGCAGCAAGGGACTAGCGGGAGGGCCTCGGGAGACCCAGTACTTC
TRBD1	TRBV12-3/TRBV12-4	TRBJ1-2	.	CASSPGQGNTYGYTF	TGTGCCAGCAGCCCGGGACAGGGAAACACCTATGGCTACACCTTC
TRBD1	TRBV2	TRBJ2-7	.	CASSELGRTGDSYEQYF	TGTGCCAGCAGTGAATTAGGTCGGACAGGGGACTCCTACGAGCAGTACTTC
.	TRBV12-3/TRBV12-4	TRBJ2-5	.	CASKRGGETQYF	TGTGCCAGCAAGCGAGGGGGAGAGACCCAGTACTTC
TRBD2	TRBV27	TRBJ2-5	.	CASSLQGGRQETQYF	TGTGCCAGCAGTTTACAAGGCGGGAGGCAAGAGACCCAGTACTTC
.	TRBV3-1	TRBJ2-7	.	CASSQGIRQYF	TGTGCCAGCAGCCAAGGAATTCGGCAGTACTTC
.	TRBV6-5	TRBJ2-2	.	CASSYAQGSGELFF	TGTGCCAGCAGTTACGCGCAGGGATCCGGGGAGCTGTTTTTT
.	TRBV28	TRBJ1-1	few	CASSWGATEAFF	TGTGCCAGCAGCTGGGGGGCCACTGAAGCTTTCTTT
TRBD1	TRBV30	TRBJ2-1	.	CAWAGQENEQFF	TGTGCCTGGGCGGGACAGGAGAATGAGCAGTTCTTC
.	TRBV29-1	TRBJ2-1	.	CSVDVPAYNEQFF	TGCAGCGTGGATGTTCCCGCCTACAATGAGCAGTTCTTC
TRBD2	TRBV20-1	TRBJ2-5	.	CSGTSAQETQYF	TGCAGTGGGACTAGCGCGCAAGAGACCCAGTACTTC
.	TRBV28	TRBJ2-7	many	CASSRPGSLGSYEQYF	TGTGCCAGCAGTCGCCCGGGGTCCTTAGGGTCCTACGAGCAGTACTTC
.	TRBV7-9	TRBJ1-4	.	CASSFRDATNEKLFF	TGTGCCAGCAGCTTCAGGGATGCAACTAATGAAAAACTGTTTTTT
.	TRBV5-1	TRBJ1-2	.	CASSPEGFNYGYTF	TGCGCCAGCAGCCCGGAGGGGTTTAACTATGGCTACACCTTC
.	TRBV14	TRBJ2-5	.	CASSRQLAPETQYF	TGTGCCAGCAGCAGACAACTAGCTCCGGAGACCCAGTACTTC
.	TRBV28	TRBJ2-1	.	CASSLRGLGQFF	TGTGCCAGCAGTTTACGGGGTCTTGGGCAGTTCTTC
.	TRBV12-3/TRBV12-4	TRBJ2-5	.	CASSLVSGLGETQYF	TGTGCCAGCAGTTTAGTCTCAGGGTTGGGAGAGACCCAGTACTTC
.	TRBV4-3	TRBJ1-1	.	CASSQESWGSNTEAFF	TGCGCCAGCAGCCAAGAGTCGTGGGGGTCGAACACTGAAGCTTTCTTT
TRBD2	TRBV20-1	TRBJ2-1	.	CSAREFGTTNEQFF	TGCAGTGCTAGAGAATTCGGGACTACTAATGAGCAGTTCTTC
TRBD2	TRBV3-1	TRBJ2-5	once	CASSPRQLAGLQETQYF	TGTGCCAGCAGCCCCCGCCAACTAGCGGGTCTCCAAGAGACCCAGTACTTC
TRBD1	TRBV29-1	TRBJ1-1	.	CSVDSGGNTEAFF	TGCAGCGTTGACTCAGGGGGAAACACTGAAGCTTTCTTT
.	TRBV3-1	TRBJ2-1	few	CASSPTPGGEQFF	TGTGCCAGCAGCCCAACACCGGGCGGTGAGCAGTTCTTC
.	TRBV28	TRBJ2-7	few	CASTTGMSYEQYF	TGTGCCAGTACGACAGGAATGAGTTACGAGCAGTACTTC
.	TRBV20-1	TRBJ2-2	few	CSVRVNTGELFF	TGCAGTGTCAGGGTAAACACCGGGGAGCTGTTTTTT
.	TRBV11-1	TRBJ1-1	few	CASSRDPRGTEAFF	TGTGCCAGCAGCCGGGACCCCAGAGGAACTGAAGCTTTCTTT
.	TRBV28	TRBJ1-4	.	CASSLFTGNEKLFF	TGTGCCAGCAGTTTATTCACAGGGAACGAAAAACTGTTTTTT
.	TRBV20-1	TRBJ2-1	.	CSAKSRDSYNEQFF	TGCAGTGCTAAGAGTAGGGACTCCTACAATGAGCAGTTCTTC
.	TRBV7-8	TRBJ2-7	few	CASSSSGVAYEQYF	TGTGCCAGCAGCTCATCTGGGGTAGCCTACGAGCAGTACTTC
.	TRBV6-6	TRBJ1-1	.	CASSYDEREAFF	TGTGCCAGCAGTTACGATGAACGAGAAGCTTTCTTT
.	TRBV6-5	TRBJ2-6	.	CASSYSEGTANVLTF	TGTGCCAGCAGTTACTCGGAGGGAACGGCCAACGTCCTGACTTTC
TRBD1	TRBV28	TRBJ2-7	.	CASSPPDRGSEQYF	TGTGCCAGCAGTCCCCCCGACAGGGGGAGCGAGCAGTACTTC